Listed below are T cell receptor beta chains from one sample, sequenced in a study of blood T cell repertoires in COVID-19. Some clones are missing from TCRdb's copy, which holds only in-frame ones; the method was immunoSEQ multiplex PCR. The sample consists of about 100,000 clones, roughly nine tenths of them appearing once. Sequenced: peripheral blood. These receptors originate from a man aged 25 to 40 in a cohort sampled during active COVID-19. CDR3s include the opening cysteine and the closing phenylalanine or tryptophan. A D gene is named only where the DNA matches it firmly. Expanded clones are given a class, and other clones once, few, many or no size at all.

d_call | j_call | clone_size | v_call | cdr3_nt | cdr3_aa
. | TRBJ1-2 | . | TRBV19 | TGTGCCAGTAGTATAGGCCTCCGGGACTCCTCTAACTATGGCTACACCTTC | CASSIGLRDSSNYGYTF
TRBD1 | TRBJ1-6 | . | TRBV6-4 | TGTGCCAGCAGTGAGCAGACCGGGACAGTCCTCCACTTT | CASSEQTGTVLHF
TRBD1 | TRBJ2-1 | . | TRBV4-1 | TGCGCCAGCAGCCTTGATCCCGACAGGGAAGGTAGCAATGAGCAGTTCTTC | CASSLDPDREGSNEQFF
TRBD1 | TRBJ2-7 | . | TRBV5-6 | TGTGCCAGCAGCTGGACCGGGACAGGGGGCGCGGGCGAGCAGTACTTC | CASSWTGTGGAGEQYF
TRBD1 | TRBJ2-1 | . | TRBV11-2 | TGTGCCAGCAGCTTATCGGGACAGGGGACCCATGAGCAGTTCTTC | CASSLSGQGTHEQFF
TRBD1 | TRBJ2-3 | . | TRBV5-1 | TGCGCCAGCAGCTTTTCCGTAGGGGGCCCAGATACGCAGTATTTT | CASSFSVGGPDTQYF
TRBD1 | TRBJ2-5 | . | TRBV10-3 | TGTGCCATCAGCCCTTACGGACAGGGCGGGGAGACCCAGTACTTC | CAISPYGQGGETQYF
. | TRBJ1-6 | . | TRBV4-3 | TGCGCCAGCAGCCATGAACGATTGGACACCTCACCCCTCCACTTT | CASSHERLDTSPLHF
. | TRBJ2-3 | . | TRBV5-1 | TGCGCCAGCAGCTTGGAGGCATATAGGGGAACAGATACGCAGTATTTT | CASSLEAYRGTDTQYF
TRBD2 | TRBJ2-5 | . | TRBV27 | TGTGCCAGCAGTTTATCGAGGCGGGGGGCCCGGGAGACCCAGTACTTC | CASSLSRRGARETQYF
TRBD2 | TRBJ2-3 | . | TRBV6-4 | TGTGCCAGCAGTGACTGGACTAGCGGGGGGAGCACAGATACGCAGTATTTT | CASSDWTSGGSTDTQYF
. | TRBJ1-5 | few | TRBV5-6 | TGTGCCAGCAGCTTCGGCGCAGGGGATCAGCCCCAGCATTTT | CASSFGAGDQPQHF